The present T cell receptor (beta chain) was sequenced within a study of cytomegalovirus exposure and HLA in healthy donors. CDR3 length equals 18 residues. V gave up 0 bases and J gave up 7 bases; unmatched junction bases: 12. Germline lookup yields CDR1 SGHVS and CDR2 FQNEAQ. A multiplex PCR was run with 60 Vbeta primers and 13 Jbeta primers. Measured with immunoSEQ multiplex PCR; TCRdb has only the in-frame clones, and not every one. This table holds roughly 79,000 clones. The receptor was derived from a man aged 30-40 years in good health and CMV-seronegative. Source material: PBMCs. The gene calls are TRBV7-8 and TRBJ2-3, with 11 bases identical to TRBD2. CDR3 DNA sequence: TGTGCCAGCAGCTTAGCGGGACTAGCGGACCTCGTAGGGTATACGCAGTATTTT. Translation gives CASSLAGLADLVGYTQYF.